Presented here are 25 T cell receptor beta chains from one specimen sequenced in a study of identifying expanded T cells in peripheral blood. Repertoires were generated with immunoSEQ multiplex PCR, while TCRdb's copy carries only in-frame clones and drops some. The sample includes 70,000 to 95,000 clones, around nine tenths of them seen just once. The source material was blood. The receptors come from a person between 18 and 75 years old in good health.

CDR3 in DNA: TGTGCCAGCAGTGGATCGACTAAGCGGGAAAGCTCCTACAATGAGCAGTTCTTC. Translated: CASSGSTKRESSYNEQFF. The chain carries TRBV2 and TRBJ2-1, with 7 bases aligning to TRBD2. J gave up 0 bases and V 4 bases, and 12 bases lay outside the gene matches. Germline loops: CDR1 SNHLY, CDR2 FYNNEI. This CDR3 contains 18 residues.

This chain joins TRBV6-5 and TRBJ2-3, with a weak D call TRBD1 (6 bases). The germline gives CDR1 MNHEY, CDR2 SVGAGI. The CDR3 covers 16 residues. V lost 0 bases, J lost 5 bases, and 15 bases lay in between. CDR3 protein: CASSYSSRGQGDTQYF. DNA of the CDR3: TGTGCCAGCAGTTACTCGAGCAGGGGTCAAGGAGATACGCAGTATTTT.

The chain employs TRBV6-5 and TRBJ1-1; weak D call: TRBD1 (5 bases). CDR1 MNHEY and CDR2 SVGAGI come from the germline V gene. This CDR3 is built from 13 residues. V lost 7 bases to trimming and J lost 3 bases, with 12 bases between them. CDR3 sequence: CASKRGADTEAFF. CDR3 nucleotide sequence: TGTGCCAGCAAGAGAGGGGCGGACACTGAAGCTTTCTTT.

Written as DNA, the CDR3 is TGTGCCAGCAGCCCGGGGCTAGGGGGCCGCTATGGCTACACCTTC. Translating it yields CASSPGLGGRYGYTF. This chain joins TRBV11-1 and TRBJ1-2; 7 bases line up with TRBD1. The germline V gene encodes CDR1 SGHAT and CDR2 FQDESV (reference sequence). V lost 5 bases and J lost 4; bases outside the gene matches: 10. CDR3 length: 15 amino acids.

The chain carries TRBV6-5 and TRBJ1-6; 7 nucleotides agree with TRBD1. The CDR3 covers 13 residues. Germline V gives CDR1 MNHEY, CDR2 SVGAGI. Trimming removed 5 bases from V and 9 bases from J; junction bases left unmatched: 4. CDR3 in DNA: TGTGCCAGCAGTAGGGGGCTTGGTTCACCCCTCCACTTT. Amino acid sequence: CASSRGLGSPLHF.

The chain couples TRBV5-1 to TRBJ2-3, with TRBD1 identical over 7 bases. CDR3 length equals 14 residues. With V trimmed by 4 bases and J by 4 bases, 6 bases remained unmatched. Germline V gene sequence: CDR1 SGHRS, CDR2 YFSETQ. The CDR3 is CASSQDRAPDTQYF. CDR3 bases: TGCGCCAGCAGCCAAGACAGGGCTCCAGATACGCAGTATTTT.

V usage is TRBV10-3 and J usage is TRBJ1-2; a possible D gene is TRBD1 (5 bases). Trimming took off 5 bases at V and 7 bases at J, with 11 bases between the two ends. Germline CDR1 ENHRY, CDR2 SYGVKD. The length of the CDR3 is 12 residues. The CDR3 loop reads CAISSDGAGYTF. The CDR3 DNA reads TGTGCCATCAGTAGTGACGGGGCTGGCTACACCTTC.

The CDR3 here is CASSLIGGEQYF. CDR3 DNA: TGTGCCAGCAGTTTAATAGGAGGCGAGCAGTACTTC. V gene TRBV28 combines with J gene TRBJ2-7; D is perhaps TRBD2 (5 bases). V lost 2 bases and J lost 6, with 8 bases in between. The CDR3 runs 12 residues. In germline, CDR1 is MDHEN, CDR2 SYDVKM.

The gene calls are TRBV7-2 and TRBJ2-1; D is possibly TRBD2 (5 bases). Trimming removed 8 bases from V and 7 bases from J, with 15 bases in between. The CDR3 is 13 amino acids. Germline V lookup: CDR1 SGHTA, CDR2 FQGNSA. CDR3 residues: CASAWYGENEQFF. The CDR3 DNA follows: TGTGCCAGCGCGTGGTACGGGGAAAATGAGCAGTTCTTC.

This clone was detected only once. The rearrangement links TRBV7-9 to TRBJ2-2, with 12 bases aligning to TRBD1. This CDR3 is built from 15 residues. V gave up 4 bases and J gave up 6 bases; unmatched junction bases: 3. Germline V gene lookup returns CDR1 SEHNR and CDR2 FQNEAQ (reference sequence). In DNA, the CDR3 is TGTGCCAGCAGCTCCGGGACAGGGGGCCCCGGGGAGCTGTTTTTT. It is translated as CASSSGTGGPGELFF.

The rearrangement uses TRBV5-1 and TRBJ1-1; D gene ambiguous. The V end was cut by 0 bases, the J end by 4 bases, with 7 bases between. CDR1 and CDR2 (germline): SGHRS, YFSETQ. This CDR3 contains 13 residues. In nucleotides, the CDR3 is TGCGCCAGCAGCTTGGAGCATATCACTGAAGCTTTCTTT. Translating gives CASSLEHITEAFF. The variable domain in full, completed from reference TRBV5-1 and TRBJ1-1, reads KAGVTQTPRYLIKTRGQQVTLSCSPISGHRSVSWYQQTPGQGLQFLFEYFSETQRNKGNFPGRFSGRQFSNSRSEMNVSTLELGDSALYLCASSLEHITEAFFGQGTRLTVV.

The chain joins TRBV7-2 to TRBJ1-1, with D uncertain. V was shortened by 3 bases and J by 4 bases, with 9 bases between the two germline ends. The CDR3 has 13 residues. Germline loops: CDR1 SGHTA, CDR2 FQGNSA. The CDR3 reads CASSFHRSTEAFF. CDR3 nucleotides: TGTGCCAGCAGCTTCCACAGATCCACTGAAGCTTTCTTT.

The CDR3 sequence is CASSFGQGARADEQFF. Written as DNA, the CDR3 is TGTGCCAGCAGCTTCGGACAGGGGGCGCGGGCCGATGAGCAGTTCTTC. The chain joins TRBV11-1 to TRBJ2-1; TRBD1 agrees at 11 bases. The CDR3 consists of 16 residues. V shed 3 bases, J shed 8 bases, and the junction held 9 bases outside the gene matches. CDR1 is SGHAT and CDR2 is FQDESV in the germline V gene (reference sequence). The full variable domain, with the rest looked up from reference TRBV11-1 and TRBJ2-1, is EAEVAQSPRYKITEKSQAVAFWCDPISGHATLYWYRQILGQGPELLVQFQDESVVDDSQLPKDRFSAERLKGVDSTLKIQPAELGDSAMYLCASSFGQGARADEQFFGPGTRLTVL.

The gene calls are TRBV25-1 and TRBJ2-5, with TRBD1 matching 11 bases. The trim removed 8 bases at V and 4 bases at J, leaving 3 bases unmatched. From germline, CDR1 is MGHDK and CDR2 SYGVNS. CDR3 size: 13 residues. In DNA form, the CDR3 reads TGTGCCAGCGGGGGGACAGGGGGAGAGACCCAGTACTTC. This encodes CASGGTGGETQYF.

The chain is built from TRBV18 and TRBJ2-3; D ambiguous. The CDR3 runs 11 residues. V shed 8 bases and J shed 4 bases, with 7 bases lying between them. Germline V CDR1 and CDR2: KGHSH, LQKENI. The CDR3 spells CASQSADTQYF. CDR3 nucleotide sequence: TGTGCCAGCCAATCCGCAGATACGCAGTATTTT.

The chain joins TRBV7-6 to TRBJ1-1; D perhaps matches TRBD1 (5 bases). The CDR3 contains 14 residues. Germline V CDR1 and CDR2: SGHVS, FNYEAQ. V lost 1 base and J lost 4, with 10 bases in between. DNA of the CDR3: TGTGCCAGCAGCTTAGAAGCGGGGGGCACTGAAGCTTTCTTT. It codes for CASSLEAGGTEAFF.

The CDR3 bases are TGTGCCAGCTCACCACCTTCTGGGGCCAACGTCCTGACTTTC. Its protein product is CASSPPSGANVLTF. This chain connects TRBV18 to TRBJ2-6; no clear D. The germline V gene has CDR1 KGHSH and CDR2 LQKENI. The V end was cut by 0 bases, the J end by 1 base, with 1 base between. The CDR3 totals 14 residues.

The CDR3 region has the DNA TGTGCCACCAGCAGAGGGGGGACTCAGGCGTTCTCTGGAAACACCATATATTTT. Its protein product is CATSRGGTQAFSGNTIYF. The chain joins TRBV15 to TRBJ1-3; a possible D gene is TRBD1 (5 bases). Germline values: CDR1 LNHNV, CDR2 YYDKDF (reference sequence). This CDR3 comprises 18 residues. Between the trimmed V and J ends, which lost 1 base and 0 bases, there was a span of 16 bases.

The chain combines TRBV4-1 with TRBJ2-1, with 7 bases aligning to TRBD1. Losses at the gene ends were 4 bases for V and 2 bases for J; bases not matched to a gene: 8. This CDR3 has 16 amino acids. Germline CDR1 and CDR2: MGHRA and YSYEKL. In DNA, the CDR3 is TGCGCCAGCAGCCTGTCGGAAGGGGGCACCTACAATGAGCAGTTCTTC. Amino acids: CASSLSEGGTYNEQFF.

The chain's CDR3 is CAGGAGPYEQYF. CDR3 DNA: TGTGCCGGGGGGGCCGGTCCCTACGAGCAGTACTTC. The chain uses TRBV7-9 and TRBJ2-7; D is possibly TRBD2 (7 bases). Germline-derived CDR1 and CDR2 are SEHNR and FQNEAQ (reference sequence). Trimming stripped 11 bases from V and 2 bases from J, with 13 bases between. There are 12 residues in the CDR3.

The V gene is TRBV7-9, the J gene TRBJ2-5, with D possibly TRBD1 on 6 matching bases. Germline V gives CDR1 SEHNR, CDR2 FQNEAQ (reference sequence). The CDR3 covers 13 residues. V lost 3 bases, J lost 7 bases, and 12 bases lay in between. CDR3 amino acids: CASSLDSFGTQYF. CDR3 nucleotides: TGTGCCAGCAGCTTGGACAGTTTTGGGACCCAGTACTTC. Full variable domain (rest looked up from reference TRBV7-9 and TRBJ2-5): DTGVSQNPRHKITKRGQNVTFRCDPISEHNRLYWYRQTLGQGPEFLTYFQNEAQLEKSRLLSDRFSAERPKGSFSTLEIQRTEQGDSAMYLCASSLDSFGTQYFGPGTRLLVL.

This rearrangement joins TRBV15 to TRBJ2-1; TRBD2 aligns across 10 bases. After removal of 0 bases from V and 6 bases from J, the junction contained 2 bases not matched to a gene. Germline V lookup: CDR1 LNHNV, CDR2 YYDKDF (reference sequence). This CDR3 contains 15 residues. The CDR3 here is CATSRDQRGGNEQFF. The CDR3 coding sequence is TGTGCCACCAGCAGAGATCAGCGGGGGGGCAATGAGCAGTTCTTC. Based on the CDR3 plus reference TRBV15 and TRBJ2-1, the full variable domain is DAMVIQNPRYQVTQFGKPVTLSCSQTLNHNVMYWYQQKSSQAPKLLFHYYDKDFNNEADTPDNFQSRRPNTSFCFLDIRSPGLGDTAMYLCATSRDQRGGNEQFFGPGTRLTVL.

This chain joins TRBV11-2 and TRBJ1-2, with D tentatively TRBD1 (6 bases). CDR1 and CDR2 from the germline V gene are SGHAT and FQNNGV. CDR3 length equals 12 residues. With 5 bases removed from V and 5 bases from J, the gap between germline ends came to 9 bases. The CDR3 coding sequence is TGTGCCAGCAGCGTACAGGGTTATGGCTACACCTTC. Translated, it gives CASSVQGYGYTF.

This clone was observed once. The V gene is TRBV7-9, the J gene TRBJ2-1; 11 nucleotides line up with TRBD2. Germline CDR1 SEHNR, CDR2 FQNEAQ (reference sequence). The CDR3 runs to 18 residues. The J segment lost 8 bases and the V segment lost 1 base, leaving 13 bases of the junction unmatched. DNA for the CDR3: TGTGCCAGCAGCTTAGGTGTTCCCCTAGCGGGAGGAGGCCATGAGCAGTTCTTC. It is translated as CASSLGVPLAGGGHEQFF.

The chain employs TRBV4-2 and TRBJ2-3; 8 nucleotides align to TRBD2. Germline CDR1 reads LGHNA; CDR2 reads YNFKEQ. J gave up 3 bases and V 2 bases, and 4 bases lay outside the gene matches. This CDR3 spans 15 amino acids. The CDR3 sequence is CASSQRLAITDTQYF. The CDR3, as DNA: TGTGCCAGCAGCCAAAGACTAGCGATAACAGATACGCAGTATTTT.